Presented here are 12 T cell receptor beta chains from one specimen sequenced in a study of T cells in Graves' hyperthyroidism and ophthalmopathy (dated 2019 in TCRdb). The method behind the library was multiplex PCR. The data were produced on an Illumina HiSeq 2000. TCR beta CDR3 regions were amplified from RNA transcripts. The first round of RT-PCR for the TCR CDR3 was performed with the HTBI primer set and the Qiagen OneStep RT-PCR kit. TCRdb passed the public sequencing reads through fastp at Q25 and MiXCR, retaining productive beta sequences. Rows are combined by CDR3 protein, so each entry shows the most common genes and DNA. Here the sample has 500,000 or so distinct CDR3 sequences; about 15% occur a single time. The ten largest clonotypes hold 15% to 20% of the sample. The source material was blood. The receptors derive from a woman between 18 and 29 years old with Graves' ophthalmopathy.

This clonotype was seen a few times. DNA for the CDR3: TGCAGTGCTAGGTATGGCAACTCCTACGAGCAGTACTTC. Its protein is CSARYGNSYEQYF. This sequence joins TRBV20-1 and TRBJ2-7; no clear D gene. The germline CDR1 and CDR2 sequences are DFQATT and SNEGSKA (reference sequence). Trimming cost V 3 bases and J 0 bases, with 9 bases left between them. The CDR3 has 13 amino acids.

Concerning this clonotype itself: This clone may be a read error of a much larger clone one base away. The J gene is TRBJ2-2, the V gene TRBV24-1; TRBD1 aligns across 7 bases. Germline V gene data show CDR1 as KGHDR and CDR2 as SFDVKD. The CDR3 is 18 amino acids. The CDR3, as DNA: TGTGCCACCAGTGATCGGGGACAGTTGGGGCACTCCACCGAGGAGCTGTTTTTT. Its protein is CATSDRGQLGHSTEELFF.

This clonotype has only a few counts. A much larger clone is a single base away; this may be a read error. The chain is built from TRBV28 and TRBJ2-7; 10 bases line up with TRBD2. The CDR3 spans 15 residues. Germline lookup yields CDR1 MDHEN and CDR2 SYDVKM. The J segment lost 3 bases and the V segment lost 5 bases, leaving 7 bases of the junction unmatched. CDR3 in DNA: TGTGCCAGCAGTCCCCAGCGGGAGGGCCACTACGAGCAGTACTTC. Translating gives CASSPQREGHYEQYF.

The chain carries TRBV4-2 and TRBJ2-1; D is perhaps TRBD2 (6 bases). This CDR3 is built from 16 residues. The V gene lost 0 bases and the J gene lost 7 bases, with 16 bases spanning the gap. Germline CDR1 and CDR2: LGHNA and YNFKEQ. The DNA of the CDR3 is TGTGCCAGCAGCCAAGAAATAGGAGGGTATGAAAATGAGCAGTTCTTC. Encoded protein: CASSQEIGGYENEQFF.

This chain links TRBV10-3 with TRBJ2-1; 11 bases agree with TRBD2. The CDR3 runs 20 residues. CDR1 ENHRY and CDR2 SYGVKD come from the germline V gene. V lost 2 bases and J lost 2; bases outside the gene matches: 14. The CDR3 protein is CAISEEGRLAGGPTYNEQFF. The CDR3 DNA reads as TGTGCCATCAGTGAGGAGGGGCGGCTAGCGGGGGGCCCGACCTACAATGAGCAGTTCTTC.

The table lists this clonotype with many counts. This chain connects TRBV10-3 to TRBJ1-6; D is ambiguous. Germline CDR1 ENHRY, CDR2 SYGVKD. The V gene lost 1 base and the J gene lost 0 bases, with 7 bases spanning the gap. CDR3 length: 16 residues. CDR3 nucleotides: TGTGCCATCAGTGAGTTAGGTGGCTCCTATAATTCACCCCTCCACTTT. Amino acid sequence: CAISELGGSYNSPLHF.

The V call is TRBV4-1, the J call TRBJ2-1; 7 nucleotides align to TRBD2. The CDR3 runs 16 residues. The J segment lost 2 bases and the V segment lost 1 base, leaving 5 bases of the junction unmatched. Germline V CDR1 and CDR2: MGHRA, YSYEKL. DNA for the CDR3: TGCGCCAGCAGCCAAGTGCGGGGGATTACCTACAATGAGCAGTTCTTC. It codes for CASSQVRGITYNEQFF.

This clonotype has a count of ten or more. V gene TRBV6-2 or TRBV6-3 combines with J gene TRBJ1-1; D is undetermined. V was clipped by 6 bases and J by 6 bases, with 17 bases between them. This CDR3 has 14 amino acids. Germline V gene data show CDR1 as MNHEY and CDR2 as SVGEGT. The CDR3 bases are TGTGCCAGCAGCCTTCGGACCCGAGGGCCTGAAGCTTTCTTT. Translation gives CASSLRTRGPEAFF.

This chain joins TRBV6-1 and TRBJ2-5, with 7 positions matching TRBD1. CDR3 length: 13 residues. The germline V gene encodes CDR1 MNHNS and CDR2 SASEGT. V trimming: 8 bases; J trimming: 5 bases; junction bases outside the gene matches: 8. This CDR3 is CASGRTGRETQYF. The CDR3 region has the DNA TGTGCCAGCGGACGGACAGGCCGGGAGACCCAGTACTTC.

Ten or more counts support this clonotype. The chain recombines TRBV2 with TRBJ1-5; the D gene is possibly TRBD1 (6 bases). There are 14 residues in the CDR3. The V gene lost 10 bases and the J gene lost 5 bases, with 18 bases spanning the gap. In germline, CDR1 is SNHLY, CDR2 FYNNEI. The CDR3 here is CAISRDTEYQPQHF. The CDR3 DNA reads TGTGCCATCAGCCGGGACACGGAGTATCAGCCCCAGCATTTT.

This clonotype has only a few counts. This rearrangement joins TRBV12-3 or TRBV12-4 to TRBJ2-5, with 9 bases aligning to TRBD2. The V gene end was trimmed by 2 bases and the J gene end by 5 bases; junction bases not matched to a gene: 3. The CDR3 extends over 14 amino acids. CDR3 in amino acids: CASSLSGGKETQYF. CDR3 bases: TGTGCCAGCAGTTTAAGCGGGGGGAAGGAGACCCAGTACTTC.

Written as DNA, the CDR3 is TGTGCCAGCAGCTTGGGGTCAGGGGGTACCACTGAAGCTTTCTTT. Translation: CASSLGSGGTTEAFF. The rearrangement joins TRBV5-5 to TRBJ1-1; 7 bases align to TRBD1. CDR3 length equals 15 residues. Germline values: CDR1 SGHKS, CDR2 YYEKEE (reference sequence). V gave up 0 bases and J gave up 4 bases; unmatched junction bases: 6.